This is a list of T cell receptor beta chains from one sample in a study of early stage breast cancer tumors. Using immunoSEQ multiplex PCR, the repertoire was profiled, and TCRdb retains in-frame clones only, with some absent. The sample includes 25,000 to 30,000 clones, roughly two thirds of them seen just once. Sequenced: blood. Source of these receptors: a person aged 45 to 59 with breast cancer. The CDR3 runs from the conserved cysteine through the conserved F or W. Fields, in order: D gene, clone size, J gene, V gene, CDR3 DNA, CDR3 protein. A D gene is named only where the DNA matches it firmly. The size of a clone is reported for some rows only, either as once, few or many, or as a class for expanded clones.

. few TRBJ1-5 TRBV4-2 TGTGCCAGCAGCCAGGCTTTAGATCAGCCCCAGCATTTT CASSQALDQPQHF
TRBD1 . TRBJ1-6 TRBV18 TGTGCCAGCTCATCTGGACAGGGGGATAATTCACCCCTCCACTTT CASSSGQGDNSPLHF
. . TRBJ1-3 TRBV10-3 TGTGCCATCAGAGACTCCCCGGGGACCTCGTCCGGAAACACCATATATTTT CAIRDSPGTSSGNTIYF
TRBD2 . TRBJ2-3 TRBV9 TGTGCCAGCAGCCCACTAGCGGGAGGGCGTGGAGATACGCAGTATTTT CASSPLAGGRGDTQYF
TRBD2 . TRBJ2-7 TRBV7-9 TGTGCCAGCAGCTCTCCAGGACTAGCGGGAAAGAACCCCTACGAGCAGTACTTC CASSSPGLAGKNPYEQYF
. few TRBJ2-7 TRBV6-5 TGTGCCAGCAGCAAAAACGCAGTGGCTCTCTACGAGCAGTACTTC CASSKNAVALYEQYF
. . TRBJ2-1 TRBV7-9 TGTGCCAGCAGCTTAGATAGTAATGAGCAGTTCTTC CASSLDSNEQFF
. . TRBJ2-7 TRBV7-8 TGTGCCAGCAGCTTAGCCAGGGGAAGCGGCGAGCAGTACTTC CASSLARGSGEQYF
TRBD2 . TRBJ2-4 TRBV4-2 TGTGCCAGCAGCCAAGACGGACTAGCGGGCCGAAGGGACATTCAGTACTTC CASSQDGLAGRRDIQYF
TRBD1 few TRBJ2-1 TRBV19 TGTGCCAGTAATACGGACAGGTCCCTCTTCAATGAGCAGTTCTTC CASNTDRSLFNEQFF
. . TRBJ1-1 TRBV5-1 TGCGCCAGCAGCTTGAACGGATACACTGAAGCTTTCTTT CASSLNGYTEAFF
TRBD2 . TRBJ2-1 TRBV5-1 TGCGCCAGCAGCTACCTAGCGGGAGCCTACAATGAGCAGTTCTTC CASSYLAGAYNEQFF
. few TRBJ1-2 TRBV30 TGTGCCTGGAGTGTGTCTGTGGTTGGCTATGGCTACACCTTC CAWSVSVVGYGYTF
. . TRBJ1-4 TRBV5-6 TGTGCCAGCAGCTCCGGGGCCCGAAAACTGTTTTTT CASSSGARKLFF
TRBD1 . TRBJ1-5 TRBV2 TGTGCCAGCAGTGAATCTCTGGGACAGGGTAATCAGCCCCAGCATTTT CASSESLGQGNQPQHF
. once TRBJ2-3 TRBV4-3 TGCGCCAGCAGCCAAGCATGGAGAGATACGCAGTATTTT CASSQAWRDTQYF
. . TRBJ1-1 TRBV5-1 TGCGCCAGCAGCGTCGAGAGTTTGAACACTGAAGCTTTCTTT CASSVESLNTEAFF
. . TRBJ1-6 TRBV7-3 TGTGCCAGCAGCTTCGGGTCCAATAATTCACCCCTCCACTTT CASSFGSNNSPLHF
TRBD2 medium-sized TRBJ2-3 TRBV9 TGTGCCAGCAGCGTTACTAGCGGTGGGTTCACAGATACGCAGTATTTT CASSVTSGGFTDTQYF
TRBD2 . TRBJ2-5 TRBV15 TGTGCCACCAGCAGACAACCGGAGGGAGGGCCCAAAGAGACCCAGTACTTC CATSRQPEGGPKETQYF
TRBD2 . TRBJ2-1 TRBV5-5 TGTGCCAGCAGCCTACTAGCGGGAGGGGGCAATGAGCAGTTCTTC CASSLLAGGGNEQFF
. . TRBJ2-2 TRBV5-1 TGCGCCAGCAGCTTGCGGTCTACAGGCCCACGGGAGCTGTTTTTT CASSLRSTGPRELFF
. . TRBJ1-1 TRBV5-1 TGCGCCAGCAGCTTGTCCCAGAACACTGAAGCTTTCTTT CASSLSQNTEAFF
. few TRBJ2-5 TRBV5-1 TGCGCCAGCAGCTTCCTCCAAGAGACCCAGTACTTC CASSFLQETQYF
. few TRBJ2-2 TRBV7-2 TGTGCCAGCAGCTTCCTGGGAGGCACCGGGGAGCTGTTTTTT CASSFLGGTGELFF
. few TRBJ1-1 TRBV27 TGTGCCAGCAGTACTGAACAATCGACGACTGAAGCTTTCTTT CASSTEQSTTEAFF
. once TRBJ1-2 TRBV9 TGTGCCAGCAGCGTAGTTGCCGGAACAGTAAGTGGCTACACCTTC CASSVVAGTVSGYTF
TRBD1 . TRBJ2-7 TRBV4-3 TGCGCCAGCAGCCAGAACCTCGGGACAGGGAGCGACGAGCAGTACTTC CASSQNLGTGSDEQYF
TRBD2 . TRBJ2-1 TRBV7-8 TGTGCCAGCAGCTTCCTAGCGGGGCGAGGGAATGAGCAGTTCTTC CASSFLAGRGNEQFF
. few TRBJ2-2 TRBV25-1 TGTGCCAGCACCCGGGGGACCGGGGAGCTGTTTTTT CASTRGTGELFF
. few TRBJ2-1 TRBV19 TGTGCCAGTGAAAATAAGGGGGGACCGGTCTTC CASENKGGPVF
TRBD1 many TRBJ2-7 TRBV19 TGTGCCAGTAGTCCCGGGACAGGGACCTACGAGCAGTACTTC CASSPGTGTYEQYF
. . TRBJ2-2 TRBV12-2 TGTGCAAGTCGCTTAGGCGCAGGGTACACCGGGGAGCTGTTTTTT CASRLGAGYTGELFF
TRBD1 . TRBJ2-7 TRBV27 TGTGCCAGCCATAGACAGGGGACCTACGAGCAGTACTTC CASHRQGTYEQYF
. . TRBJ2-5 TRBV7-9 TGTGCCAGCAGCGGGACTCTGCAGGGGACCCAGTACTTC CASSGTLQGTQYF
TRBD2 . TRBJ2-1 TRBV19 TGTGCCAGTACCGCGACTAGCGGGACGAGTAGTGAGCAGTTCTTC CASTATSGTSSEQFF
TRBD1 once TRBJ1-1 TRBV6-5 TGTGCCAGCAGTTACTCCGGGACAGGGGACACTGAAGCTTTCTTT CASSYSGTGDTEAFF
TRBD2 . TRBJ2-1 TRBV5-6 TGTGCCAGCAGCTTGGTCGGGGGGATCAATGAGCAGTTCTTC CASSLVGGINEQFF
. . TRBJ2-1 TRBV6-5 TGTGCCAGCCACCAGGGTTCCAATGAGCAGTTCTTC CASHQGSNEQFF
TRBD1 . TRBJ2-7 TRBV7-9 TGTGCCAGCAGCTTAGTGGACAGGCCGGACGAGCAGTACTTC CASSLVDRPDEQYF
TRBD2 . TRBJ2-1 TRBV4-1 TGCGCCAGCAGCCCACTAGCGGGGAGCTCCTACAATGAGCAGTTCTTC CASSPLAGSSYNEQFF
TRBD1 . TRBJ2-3 TRBV5-6 TGTGCCAGCAGCCAGGGACAGTCAACGCAGTATTTT CASSQGQSTQYF
TRBD2 . TRBJ2-1 TRBV19 TGTGCCAGTAGTATAGGGACTAGGGGACCGGGGAATGAGCAGTTCTTC CASSIGTRGPGNEQFF
TRBD1 . TRBJ2-2 TRBV19 TGTGCCAGTAGTTCTAGGACAGGTTCAAACACCGGGGAGCTGTTTTTT CASSSRTGSNTGELFF
TRBD2 . TRBJ2-1 TRBV2 TGTGCCAGCACCTCCGGGACTAGCGGCCACAATGAGCAGTTCTTC CASTSGTSGHNEQFF
. . TRBJ1-4 TRBV4-2 TGTGCCAGCAGCCACCTTACACAGGGAAGTGTGAATGAAAAACTGTTTTTT CASSHLTQGSVNEKLFF
. . TRBJ1-3 TRBV7-9 TGTGCCAGCAGCTTAGCCCAATCTGGAAACACCATATATTTT CASSLAQSGNTIYF
. . TRBJ1-5 TRBV7-2 TGTGCCAGCAGTCTCCGGGACGCCCAGGGGCCCCAGCATTTT CASSLRDAQGPQHF
TRBD1 once TRBJ1-2 TRBV5-8 TGTGCCAGCGGGCTTTGGACAGGGACCTATGGCTACACCTTC CASGLWTGTYGYTF
. . TRBJ1-2 TRBV27 TGTGCCAGCAGTTTAGCGAGCACCGCTAACTATGGCTACACCTTC CASSLASTANYGYTF
TRBD2 few TRBJ2-1 TRBV7-9 TGTGCCAGCAGCCCTGCTAGCGGGGACAATGAGCAGTTCTTC CASSPASGDNEQFF
TRBD2 . TRBJ2-2 TRBV6-6 TGTGCCGGAAGGGCGGGAGGCCGGACCGGGGAGCTGTTTTTT CAGRAGGRTGELFF
. few TRBJ1-3 TRBV6-6 TGTGCCAGCAGTTACGGGGACGTTGGGACTGGAAACACCATATATTTT CASSYGDVGTGNTIYF
. . TRBJ2-1 TRBV5-4 TGTGCCAGCAGCACCTCCGCCCGCGGCAATGAGCAGTTCTTC CASSTSARGNEQFF
. . TRBJ2-7 TRBV6-1 TGTGCCAGCAGTGAAGCGTTCTACTACGAGCAGTACTTC CASSEAFYYEQYF
TRBD2 . TRBJ2-5 TRBV15 TGTGCCACCAGCAGCGGACTAGCGGGAGGGCGGGCAGAGACCCAGTACTTC CATSSGLAGGRAETQYF
TRBD1 . TRBJ2-7 TRBV2 TGTGCCACCAGGGACAGGATCTACGAGCAGTACTTC CATRDRIYEQYF
. few TRBJ2-5 TRBV7-9 TGTGCCAGCAGCCCGAGCCGAGCGTACCCATACCAAGAGACCCAGTACTTC CASSPSRAYPYQETQYF
. . TRBJ2-7 TRBV30 TGTGCCTGGACCCACCAGTCTTTCCAGTACTTC CAWTHQSFQYF